The T cell receptor (beta chain) described here comes from a study of T-cell memory formation after mild COVID-19. Study conclusions and caveats: Clones that shrank (day 15 to 85) were balanced CD4/CD8, whereas later expanders leaned CD4+.

MiXCR, run by TCRdb on the 5' RACE reads, gives a single entry per CDR3 protein. The sample has 89,000 or so distinct CDR3 sequences; 9.5% to 15% are singletons. Turning to this clonotype: As yet, its antigen is unknown.

CDR3 size: 12 residues. V lost 5 bases to trimming and J lost 9 bases, with 11 bases between them. Germline CDR1 SEHNR, CDR2 FQNEAQ (reference sequence). Sequenced sample: PBMCs or a T cell subset sorted from them (not recorded which). This sequence originates from a man aged 18-30 years who had mild COVID-19 (a few samples of this study predate the infection). Cell type and time point are not known. V is TRBV7-9 and J is TRBJ2-1; D is perhaps TRBD2 (5 bases). The CDR3 loop is CASSASHPEQFF. CDR3 nucleotide sequence: TGTGCCAGCAGCGCTAGCCACCCTGAGCAGTTCTTC.